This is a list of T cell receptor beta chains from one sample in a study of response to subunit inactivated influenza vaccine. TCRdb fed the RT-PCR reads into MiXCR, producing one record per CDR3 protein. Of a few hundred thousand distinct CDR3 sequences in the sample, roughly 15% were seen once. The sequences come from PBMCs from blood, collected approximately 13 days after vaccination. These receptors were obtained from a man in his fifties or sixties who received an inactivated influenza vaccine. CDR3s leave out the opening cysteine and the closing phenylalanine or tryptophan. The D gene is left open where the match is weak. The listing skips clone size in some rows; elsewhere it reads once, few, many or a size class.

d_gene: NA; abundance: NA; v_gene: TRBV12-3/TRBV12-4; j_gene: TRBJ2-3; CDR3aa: ASSPRSTSTDTQY
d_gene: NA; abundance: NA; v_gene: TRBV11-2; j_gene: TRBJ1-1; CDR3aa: ASSLWVGDTEAF
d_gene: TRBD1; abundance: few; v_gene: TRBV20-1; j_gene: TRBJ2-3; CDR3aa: SGTKGQGPIASTDTQY
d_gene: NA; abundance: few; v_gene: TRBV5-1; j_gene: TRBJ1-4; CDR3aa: ASSFRPNEKLF
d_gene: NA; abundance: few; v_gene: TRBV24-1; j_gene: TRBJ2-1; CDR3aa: ATSDFDGSTYNEQF
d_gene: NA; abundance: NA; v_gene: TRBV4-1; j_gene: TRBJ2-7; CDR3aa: ASSQGPSFAYEQY
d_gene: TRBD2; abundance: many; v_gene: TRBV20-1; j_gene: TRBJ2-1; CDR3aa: SARAPGLAEHNEQF
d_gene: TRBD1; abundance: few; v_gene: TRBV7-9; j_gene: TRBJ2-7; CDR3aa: ASSFFGDRVVYEQY
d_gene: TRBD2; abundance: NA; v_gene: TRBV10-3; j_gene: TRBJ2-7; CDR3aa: AISDGGYQY
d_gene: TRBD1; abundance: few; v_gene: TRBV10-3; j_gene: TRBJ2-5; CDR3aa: AISGPGQGAETQY
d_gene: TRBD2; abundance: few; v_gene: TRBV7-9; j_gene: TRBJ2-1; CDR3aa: ASSLDGGGITYNEQF
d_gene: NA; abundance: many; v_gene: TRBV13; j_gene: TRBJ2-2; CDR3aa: ASSPGRNTGELF
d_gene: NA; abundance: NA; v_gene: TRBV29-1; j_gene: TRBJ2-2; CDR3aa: SGQLGTGELF
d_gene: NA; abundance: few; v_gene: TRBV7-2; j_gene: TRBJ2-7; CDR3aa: ASSPRQAYEQY
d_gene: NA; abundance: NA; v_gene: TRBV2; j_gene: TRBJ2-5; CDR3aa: ASSGPGRETQY
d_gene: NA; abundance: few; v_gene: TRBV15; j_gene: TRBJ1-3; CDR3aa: ATSSRGTGRSSGNTIY
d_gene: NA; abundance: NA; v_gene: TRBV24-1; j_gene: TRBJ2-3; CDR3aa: ATSDAGTRQY
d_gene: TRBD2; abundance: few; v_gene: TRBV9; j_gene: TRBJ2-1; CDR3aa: ASSPRLAENNEQF
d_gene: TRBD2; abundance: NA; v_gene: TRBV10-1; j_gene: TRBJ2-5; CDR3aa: ASSESSSSGSKETQY
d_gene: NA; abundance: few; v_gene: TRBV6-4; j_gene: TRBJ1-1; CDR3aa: ASSFDRSNTEAF
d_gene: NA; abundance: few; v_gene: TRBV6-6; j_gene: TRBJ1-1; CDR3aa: ASSYARAEAF
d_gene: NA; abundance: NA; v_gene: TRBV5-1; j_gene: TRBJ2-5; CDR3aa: ASSRDGLQETQY
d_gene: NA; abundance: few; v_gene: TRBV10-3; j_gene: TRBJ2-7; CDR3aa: AIRKGTLDSYEQY
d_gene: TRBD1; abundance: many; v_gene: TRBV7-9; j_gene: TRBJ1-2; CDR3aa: ASSPGTANYGYT
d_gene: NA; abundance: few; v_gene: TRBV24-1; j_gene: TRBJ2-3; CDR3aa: ATSDPTHTQY
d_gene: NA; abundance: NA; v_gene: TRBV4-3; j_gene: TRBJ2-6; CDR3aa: ASSQGQGGSGANVLT
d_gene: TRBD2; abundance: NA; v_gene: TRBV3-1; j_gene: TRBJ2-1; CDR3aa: ASSLSGRTMANEQF
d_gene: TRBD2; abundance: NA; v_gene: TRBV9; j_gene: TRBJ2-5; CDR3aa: ASNRGDGPQETQY
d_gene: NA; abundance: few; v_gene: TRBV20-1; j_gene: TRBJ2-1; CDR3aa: SARDLLTARASYNEQF
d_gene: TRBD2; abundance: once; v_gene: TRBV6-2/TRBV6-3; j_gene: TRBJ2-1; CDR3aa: ASSYPIAGVAHEQF
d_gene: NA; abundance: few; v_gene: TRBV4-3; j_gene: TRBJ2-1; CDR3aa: ASSQAGWQF
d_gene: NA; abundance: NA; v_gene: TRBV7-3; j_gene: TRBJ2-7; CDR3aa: ASSPAGRDYEQY
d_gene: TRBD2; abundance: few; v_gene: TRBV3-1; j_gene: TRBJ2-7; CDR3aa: ASSQAGTSRNEQY
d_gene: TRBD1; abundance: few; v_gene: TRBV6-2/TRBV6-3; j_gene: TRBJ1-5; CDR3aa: ASSMGQGYQPQH